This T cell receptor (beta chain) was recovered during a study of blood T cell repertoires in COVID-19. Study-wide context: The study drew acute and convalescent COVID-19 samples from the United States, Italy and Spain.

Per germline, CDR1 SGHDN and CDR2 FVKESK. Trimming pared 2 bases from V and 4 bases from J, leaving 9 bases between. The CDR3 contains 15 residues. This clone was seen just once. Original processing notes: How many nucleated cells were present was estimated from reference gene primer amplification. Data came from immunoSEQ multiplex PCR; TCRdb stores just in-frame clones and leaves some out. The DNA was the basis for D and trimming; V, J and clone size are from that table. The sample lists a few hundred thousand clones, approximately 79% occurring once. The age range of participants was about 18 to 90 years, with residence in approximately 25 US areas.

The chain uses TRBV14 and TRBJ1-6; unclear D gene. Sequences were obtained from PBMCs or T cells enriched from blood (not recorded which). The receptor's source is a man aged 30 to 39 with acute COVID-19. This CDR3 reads CASSQRRGYNSPLHF. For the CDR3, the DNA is TGTGCCAGCAGCCAACGACGGGGATATAATTCACCCCTCCACTTT.